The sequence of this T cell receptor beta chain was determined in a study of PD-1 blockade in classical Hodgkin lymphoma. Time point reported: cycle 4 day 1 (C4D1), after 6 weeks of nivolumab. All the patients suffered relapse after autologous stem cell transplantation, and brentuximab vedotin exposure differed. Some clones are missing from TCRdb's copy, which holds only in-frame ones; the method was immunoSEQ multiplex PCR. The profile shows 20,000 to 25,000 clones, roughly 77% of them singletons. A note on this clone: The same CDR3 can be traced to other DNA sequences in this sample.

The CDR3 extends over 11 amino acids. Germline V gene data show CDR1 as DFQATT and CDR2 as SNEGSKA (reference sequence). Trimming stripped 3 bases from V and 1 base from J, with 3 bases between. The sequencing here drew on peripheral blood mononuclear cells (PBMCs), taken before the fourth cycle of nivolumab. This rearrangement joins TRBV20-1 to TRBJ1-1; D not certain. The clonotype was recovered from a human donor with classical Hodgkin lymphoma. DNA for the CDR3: TGCAGTGCTAGGAGGAACACTGAAGCTTTCTTT. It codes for CSARRNTEAFF.